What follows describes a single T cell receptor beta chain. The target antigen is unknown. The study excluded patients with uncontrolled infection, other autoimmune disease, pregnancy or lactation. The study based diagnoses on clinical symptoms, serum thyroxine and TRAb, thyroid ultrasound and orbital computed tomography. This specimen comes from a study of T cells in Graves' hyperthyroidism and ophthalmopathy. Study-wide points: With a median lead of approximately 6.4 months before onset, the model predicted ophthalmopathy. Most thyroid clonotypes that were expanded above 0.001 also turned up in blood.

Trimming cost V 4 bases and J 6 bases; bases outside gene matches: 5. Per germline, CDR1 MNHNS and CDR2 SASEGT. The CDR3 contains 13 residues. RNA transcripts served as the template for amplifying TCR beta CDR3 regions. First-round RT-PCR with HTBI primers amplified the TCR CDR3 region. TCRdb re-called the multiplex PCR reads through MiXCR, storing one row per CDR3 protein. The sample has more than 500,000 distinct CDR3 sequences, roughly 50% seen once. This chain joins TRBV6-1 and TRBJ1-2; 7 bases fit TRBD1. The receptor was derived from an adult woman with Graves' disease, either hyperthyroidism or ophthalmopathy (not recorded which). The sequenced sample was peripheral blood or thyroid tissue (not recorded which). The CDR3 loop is CASSGRTGDGYTF. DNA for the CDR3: TGTGCCAGCAGTGGACGGACAGGTGATGGCTACACCTTC.